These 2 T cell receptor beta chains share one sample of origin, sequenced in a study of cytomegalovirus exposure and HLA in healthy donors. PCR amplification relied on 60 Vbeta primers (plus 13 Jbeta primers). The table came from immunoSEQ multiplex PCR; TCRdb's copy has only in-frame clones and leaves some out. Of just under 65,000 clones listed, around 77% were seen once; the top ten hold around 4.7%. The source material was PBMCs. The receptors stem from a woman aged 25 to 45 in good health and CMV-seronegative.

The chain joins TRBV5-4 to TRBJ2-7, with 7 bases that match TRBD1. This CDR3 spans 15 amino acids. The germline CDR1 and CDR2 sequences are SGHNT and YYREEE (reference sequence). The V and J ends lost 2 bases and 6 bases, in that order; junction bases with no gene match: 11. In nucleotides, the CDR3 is TGTGCCAGCAGCTTAGGCCCCGCGACAGGGACCGAGCAGTACTTC. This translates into CASSLGPATGTEQYF.

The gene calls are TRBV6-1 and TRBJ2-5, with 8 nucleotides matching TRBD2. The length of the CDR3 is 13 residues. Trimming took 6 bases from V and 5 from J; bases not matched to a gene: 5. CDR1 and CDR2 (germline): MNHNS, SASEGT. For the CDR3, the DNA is TGTGCCAGCAGCGGGGGGGCCGTGGAGACCCAGTACTTC. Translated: CASSGGAVETQYF.